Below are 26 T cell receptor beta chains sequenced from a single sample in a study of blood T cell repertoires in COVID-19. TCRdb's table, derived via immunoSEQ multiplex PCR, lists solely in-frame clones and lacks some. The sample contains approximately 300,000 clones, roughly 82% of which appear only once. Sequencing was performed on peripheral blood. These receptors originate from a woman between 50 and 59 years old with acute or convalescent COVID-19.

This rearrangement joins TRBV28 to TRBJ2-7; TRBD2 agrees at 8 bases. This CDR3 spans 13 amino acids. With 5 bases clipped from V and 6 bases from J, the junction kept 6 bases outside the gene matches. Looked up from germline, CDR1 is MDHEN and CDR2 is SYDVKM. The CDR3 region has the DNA TGTGCCAGCAGTAGCGGGAGCTCGTCCGAGCAGTACTTC. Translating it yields CASSSGSSSEQYF.

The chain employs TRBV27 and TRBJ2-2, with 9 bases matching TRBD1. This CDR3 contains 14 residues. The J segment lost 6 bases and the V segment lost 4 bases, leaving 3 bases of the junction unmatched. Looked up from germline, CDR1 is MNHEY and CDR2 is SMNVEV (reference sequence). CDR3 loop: CASSSGTGPGELFF. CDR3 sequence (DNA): TGTGCCAGCAGTTCCGGGACAGGGCCCGGGGAGCTGTTTTTT.

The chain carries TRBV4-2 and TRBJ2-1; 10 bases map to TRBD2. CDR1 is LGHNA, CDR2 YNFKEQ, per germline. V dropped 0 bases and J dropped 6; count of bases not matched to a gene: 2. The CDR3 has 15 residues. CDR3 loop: CASSQDSSGSNEQFF. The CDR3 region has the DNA TGTGCCAGCAGCCAAGATTCTAGCGGGAGCAATGAGCAGTTCTTC.

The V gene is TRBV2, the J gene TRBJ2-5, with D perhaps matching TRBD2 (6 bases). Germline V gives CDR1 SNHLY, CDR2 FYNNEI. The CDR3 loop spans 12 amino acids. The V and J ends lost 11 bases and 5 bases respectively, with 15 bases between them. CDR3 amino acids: CAGRDRGETQYF. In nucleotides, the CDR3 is TGTGCCGGGCGGGACCGGGGCGAGACCCAGTACTTC.

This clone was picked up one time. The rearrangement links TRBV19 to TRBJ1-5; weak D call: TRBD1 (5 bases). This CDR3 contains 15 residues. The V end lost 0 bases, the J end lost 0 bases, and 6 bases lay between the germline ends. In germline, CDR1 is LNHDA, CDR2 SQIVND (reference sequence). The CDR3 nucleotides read TGTGCCAGTAGTATAGATCAGGGTAGCAATCAGCCCCAGCATTTT. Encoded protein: CASSIDQGSNQPQHF.

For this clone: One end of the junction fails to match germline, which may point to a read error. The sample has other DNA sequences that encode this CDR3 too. The CDR3 nucleotides read TGTGCCACCAGCAGAGATCGAGCGGGGGATACGCAATATTTT. Translation: CATSRDRAGDTQYF. The chain couples TRBV15 to TRBJ2-3; TRBD2 matches at 8 bases. Germline assignment: CDR1 LNHNV and CDR2 YYDKDF (reference sequence). The CDR3 is 14 amino acids.

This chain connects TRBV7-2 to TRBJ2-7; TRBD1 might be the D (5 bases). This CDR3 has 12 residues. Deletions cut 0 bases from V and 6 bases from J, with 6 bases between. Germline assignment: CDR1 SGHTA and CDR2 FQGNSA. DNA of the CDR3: TGTGCCAGCAGCTTAGCCAGGGTCGAGCAGTACTTC. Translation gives CASSLARVEQYF.

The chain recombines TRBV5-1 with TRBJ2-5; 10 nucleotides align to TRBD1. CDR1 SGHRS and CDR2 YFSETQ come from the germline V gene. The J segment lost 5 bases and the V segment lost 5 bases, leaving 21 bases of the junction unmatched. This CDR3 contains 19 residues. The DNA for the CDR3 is TGCGCCAGCAGACCTCATACTTCACAGGACAGGGGGAGAGGGGAGACCCAGTACTTC. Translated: CASRPHTSQDRGRGETQYF.

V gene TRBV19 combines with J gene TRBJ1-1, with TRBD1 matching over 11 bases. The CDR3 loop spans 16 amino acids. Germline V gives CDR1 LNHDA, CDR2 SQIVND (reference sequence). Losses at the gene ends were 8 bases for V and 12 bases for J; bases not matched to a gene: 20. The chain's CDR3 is CASSPGTGGLWWKTFF. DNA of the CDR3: TGTGCCAGTTCTCCCGGGACAGGGGGACTTTGGTGGAAAACTTTCTTT.

The CDR3 coding sequence is TGTGCCAGCAGCGTAGAGTTGTTGCGGGAGGGCTTCGGGACCCAGTACTTC. It translates to CASSVELLREGFGTQYF. The chain recombines TRBV9 with TRBJ2-5; 9 positions match TRBD2. V shed 0 bases, J shed 7 bases, and the junction held 13 bases outside the gene matches. From germline, CDR1 is SGDLS and CDR2 YYNGEE. This CDR3 spans 17 amino acids.

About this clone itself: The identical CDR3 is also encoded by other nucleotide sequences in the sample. CDR3 loop: CATSDPGQGRNEQFF. The CDR3 bases are TGTGCCACCAGTGACCCTGGACAGGGGCGGAATGAGCAGTTCTTC. The J gene is TRBJ2-1, the V gene TRBV24-1; the match to TRBD1 covers 9 bases. The germline gives CDR1 KGHDR, CDR2 SFDVKD. The CDR3 spans 15 residues. Trimming took 4 bases from V and 7 from J; bases not matched to a gene: 7.

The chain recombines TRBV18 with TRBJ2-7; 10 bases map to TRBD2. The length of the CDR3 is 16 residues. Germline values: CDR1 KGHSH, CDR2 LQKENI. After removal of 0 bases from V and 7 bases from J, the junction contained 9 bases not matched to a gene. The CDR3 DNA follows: TGTGCCAGCTCACCACCCGTTTTAGCGGGAGGAGGTGAGCAGTACTTC. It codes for CASSPPVLAGGGEQYF.

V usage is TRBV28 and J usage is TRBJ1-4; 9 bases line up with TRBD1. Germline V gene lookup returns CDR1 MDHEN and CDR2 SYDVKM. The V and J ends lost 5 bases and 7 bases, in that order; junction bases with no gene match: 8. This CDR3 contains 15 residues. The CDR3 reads CASSTQGAIGEKLFF. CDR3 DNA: TGTGCCAGCAGTACACAGGGGGCGATTGGTGAAAAACTGTTTTTT.

CDR3 residues: CSVATPGANVLTF. The CDR3 nucleotides are TGCAGCGTTGCGACTCCTGGGGCCAACGTCCTGACTTTC. V gene TRBV29-1 combines with J gene TRBJ2-6; no reliable D call. Trimming cost V 4 bases and J 2 bases, with 6 bases left between them. Germline values: CDR1 SQVTM, CDR2 ANQGSEA. CDR3 length equals 13 residues.

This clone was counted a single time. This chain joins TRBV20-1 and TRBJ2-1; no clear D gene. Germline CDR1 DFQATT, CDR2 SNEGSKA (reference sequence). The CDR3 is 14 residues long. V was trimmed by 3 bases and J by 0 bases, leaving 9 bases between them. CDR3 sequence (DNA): TGCAGTGCTAGTTCCGTCGGCTCCTACAATGAGCAGTTCTTC. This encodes CSASSVGSYNEQFF.

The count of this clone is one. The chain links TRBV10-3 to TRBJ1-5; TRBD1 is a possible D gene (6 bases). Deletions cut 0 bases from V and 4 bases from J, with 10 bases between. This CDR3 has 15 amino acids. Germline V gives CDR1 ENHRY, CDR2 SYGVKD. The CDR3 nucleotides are TGTGCCATCAGTGAGTCAGGACAGAAGAATCAGCCCCAGCATTTT. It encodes CAISESGQKNQPQHF.

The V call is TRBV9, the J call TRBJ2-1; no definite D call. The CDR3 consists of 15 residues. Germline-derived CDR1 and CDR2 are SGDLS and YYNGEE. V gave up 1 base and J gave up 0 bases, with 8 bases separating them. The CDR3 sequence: CASSVTYRSYNEQFF. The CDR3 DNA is TGTGCCAGCAGCGTAACTTACCGCTCCTACAATGAGCAGTTCTTC.

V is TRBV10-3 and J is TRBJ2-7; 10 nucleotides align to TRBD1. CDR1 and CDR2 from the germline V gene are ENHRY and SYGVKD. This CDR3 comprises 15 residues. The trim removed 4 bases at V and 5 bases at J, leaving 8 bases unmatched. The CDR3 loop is CAISGSGTGANEQYF. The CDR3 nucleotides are TGTGCCATCAGTGGATCGGGGACAGGGGCGAACGAGCAGTACTTC.

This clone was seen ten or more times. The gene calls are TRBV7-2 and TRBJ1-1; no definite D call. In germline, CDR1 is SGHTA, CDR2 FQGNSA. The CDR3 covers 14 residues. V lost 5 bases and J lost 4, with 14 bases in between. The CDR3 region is CASSPTSIPTEAFF. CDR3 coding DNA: TGTGCCAGCAGCCCCACCAGTATACCCACTGAAGCTTTCTTT.

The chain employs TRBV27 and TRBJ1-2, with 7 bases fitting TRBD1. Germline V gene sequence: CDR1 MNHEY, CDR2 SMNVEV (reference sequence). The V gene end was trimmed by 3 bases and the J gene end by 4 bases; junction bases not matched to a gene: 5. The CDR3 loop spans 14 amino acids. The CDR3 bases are TGTGCCAGCAGTTTGCAGGGGGGAGCCTATGGCTACACCTTC. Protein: CASSLQGGAYGYTF.

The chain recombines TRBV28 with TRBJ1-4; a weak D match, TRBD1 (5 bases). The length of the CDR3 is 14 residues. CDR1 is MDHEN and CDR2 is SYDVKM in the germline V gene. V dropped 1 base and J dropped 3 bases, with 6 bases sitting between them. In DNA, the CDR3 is TGTGCCAGCAGTTTATTGGGGCCTAATGAAAAACTGTTTTTT. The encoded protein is CASSLLGPNEKLFF.

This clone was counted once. The CDR3 is CATSRASGGTNEKLFF. In DNA form, the CDR3 reads TGTGCCACCAGCAGGGCATCCGGGGGGACTAATGAAAAACTGTTTTTT. This chain uses TRBV15 with TRBJ1-4; D is perhaps TRBD1 (5 bases). In germline, CDR1 is LNHNV, CDR2 YYDKDF (reference sequence). Trimming removed 3 bases at V and 2 bases at J, with 13 bases between. The CDR3 loop spans 16 amino acids.

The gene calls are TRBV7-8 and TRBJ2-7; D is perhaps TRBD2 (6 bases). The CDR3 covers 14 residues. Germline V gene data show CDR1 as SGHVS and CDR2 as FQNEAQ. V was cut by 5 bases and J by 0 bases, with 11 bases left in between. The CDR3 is CASSPGRSSYEQYF. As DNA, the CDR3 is TGTGCCAGCAGCCCTGGGAGGAGCTCCTACGAGCAGTACTTC.

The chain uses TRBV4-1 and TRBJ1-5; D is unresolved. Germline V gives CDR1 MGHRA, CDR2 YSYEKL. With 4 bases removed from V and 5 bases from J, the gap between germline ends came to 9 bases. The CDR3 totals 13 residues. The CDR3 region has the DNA TGCGCCAGCAGCCCAGACCGGGATCAGCCCCAGCATTTT. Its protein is CASSPDRDQPQHF.

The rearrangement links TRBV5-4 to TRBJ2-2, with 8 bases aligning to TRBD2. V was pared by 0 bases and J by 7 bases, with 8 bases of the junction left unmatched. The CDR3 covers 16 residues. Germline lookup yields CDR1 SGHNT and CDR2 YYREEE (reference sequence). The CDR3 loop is CASSLEAGGGFGELFF. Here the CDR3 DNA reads TGTGCCAGCAGCTTGGAGGCGGGAGGTGGGTTCGGGGAGCTGTTTTTT. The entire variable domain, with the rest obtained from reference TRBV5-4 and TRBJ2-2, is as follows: ETGVTQSPTHLIKTRGQQVTLRCSSQSGHNTVSWYQQALGQGPQFIFQYYREEENGRGNFPPRFSGLQFPNYSSELNVNALELDDSALYLCASSLEAGGGFGELFFGEGSRLTVL.

CDR3 bases: TGTGCCTGGAGTGGAGTATATAGCAATCAGCCCCAGCATTTT. Protein product: CAWSGVYSNQPQHF. The chain links TRBV30 to TRBJ1-5; the D is unclear. Germline values: CDR1 GTSNPN, CDR2 SVGIG (reference sequence). This CDR3 has 14 amino acids. V gave up 1 base and J gave up 0 bases, with 7 bases separating them.